The clone carrying this T cell receptor beta chain was observed a single time. Within the sample, other DNA sequences also encode this same CDR3. With V trimmed by 0 bases and J by 3 bases, 0 bases remained unmatched. Germline CDR1 MNHEY, CDR2 SVGAGI. The CDR3 extends over 15 amino acids. The source of the sample is a study of blood T cell repertoires in COVID-19. Study at large: Sites across the United States, Italy and Spain contributed samples from acute and convalescent COVID-19.

The repertoire was sequenced with immunoSEQ multiplex PCR; TCRdb's copy has only in-frame clones and lacks some. This table has about 190,000 clones, approximately 91% appearing once. The specimen sequenced was peripheral blood. V usage is TRBV6-5 and J usage is TRBJ2-3, with 10 bases aligning to TRBD1. This receptor was identified in a man aged 25 to 45 with acute or convalescent COVID-19. CDR3 nucleotides: TGTGCCAGCAGTTACTCGGGACAGGGGACAGATACGCAGTATTTT. The encoded protein is CASSYSGQGTDTQYF.